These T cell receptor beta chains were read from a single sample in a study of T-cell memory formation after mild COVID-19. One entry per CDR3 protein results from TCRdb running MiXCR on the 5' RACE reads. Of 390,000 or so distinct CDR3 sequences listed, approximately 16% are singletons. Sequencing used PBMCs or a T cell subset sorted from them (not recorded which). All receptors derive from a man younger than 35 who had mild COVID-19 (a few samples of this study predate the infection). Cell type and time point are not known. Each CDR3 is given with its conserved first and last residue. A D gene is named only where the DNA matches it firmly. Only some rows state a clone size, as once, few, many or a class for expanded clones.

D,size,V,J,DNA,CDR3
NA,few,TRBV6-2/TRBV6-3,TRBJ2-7,TGTGCCAGCAGGTCCGGGACACACTACGAGCAGTACTTC,CASRSGTHYEQYF
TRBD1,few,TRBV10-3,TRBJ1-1,TGTGCCATCAGTGGACAGGGAAAGCGGGACACTGAAGCTTTCTTT,CAISGQGKRDTEAFF
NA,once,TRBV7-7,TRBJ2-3,TGTGCTAGCAGCGAGGGGGGGTACGCAGATACGCAGTATTTT,CASSEGGYADTQYF
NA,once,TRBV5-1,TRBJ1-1,TGCGCCAGCAGCTCTGAAGGAGGGGCCAAGAACACTGAAGCTTTCTTT,CASSSEGGAKNTEAFF
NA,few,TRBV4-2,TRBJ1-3,TGTGCCAGCAGCCCTTCGGGAGAAGGAACTGGAAACACCATATATTTT,CASSPSGEGTGNTIYF
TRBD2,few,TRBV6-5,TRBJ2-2,TGTGCCAGCAGTTCCAAACTAGCGGGGGGCACCGGGGAGCTGTTTTTT,CASSSKLAGGTGELFF
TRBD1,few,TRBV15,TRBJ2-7,TGTGCCACCAGCGGACAGGGCTACGAGCAGTACTTC,CATSGQGYEQYF
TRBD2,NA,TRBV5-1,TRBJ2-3,TGCGCCACCTCACTGGGCGGGGGGCCGGGTAGCACAGATACGCAGTATTTT,CATSLGGGPGSTDTQYF
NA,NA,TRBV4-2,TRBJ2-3,TGTGCCAGCAGCCAAGATGGAGGACCCAACCCTGTGGATACGCAGTATTTT,CASSQDGGPNPVDTQYF
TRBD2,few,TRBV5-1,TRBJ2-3,TGCGCCAGCAGCTTGGGCGGGGGGGACACAGATACGCAGTATTTT,CASSLGGGDTDTQYF
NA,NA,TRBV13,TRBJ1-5,TGTGCCAGCAGTGAAGGACGGGTCAATCAGCCCCAGCATTTT,CASSEGRVNQPQHF